The subject of this entry is one TCR beta chain. The target antigen is unknown. This CDR3 is 14 amino acids long. Deletions cut 2 bases from V and 5 bases from J, with 13 bases between. CDR1 is SGHRS, CDR2 YFSETQ, per germline. The data belong to a study of cytomegalovirus exposure and HLA in healthy donors. Whole-study findings and limits: Donor immune exposure was known only as CMV serostatus. Reports state that TCR beta sequences accurately predicted most subjects' HLA-A and HLA-B alleles.

PCR used 60 Vbeta primers and 13 Jbeta primers. Sequencing was performed with immunoSEQ multiplex PCR; in TCRdb, only in-frame clones are kept and a portion is missing. The data show under 150,000 clones, with approximately 78% seen just once and about 8.6% held by the top ten. The specimen was PBMCs. V and J are TRBV5-1 and TRBJ1-1; D possibly corresponds to TRBD1 (6 bases). The receptor comes from a woman between 45 and 65 years old in good health and CMV-seropositive. CDR3 in amino acids: CASSLQGIGTEAFF. The CDR3 DNA reads as TGCGCCAGCAGCTTACAGGGTATCGGTACTGAAGCTTTCTTT.